The clone carrying this T cell receptor beta chain was seen more than once but under ten times. One Seattle source followed patients from active infection through their disease course. Germline V gene lookup returns CDR1 SNHLY and CDR2 FYNNEI. V dropped 1 base and J dropped 5 bases, with 9 bases sitting between them. The CDR3 spans 14 residues. The protocol was immunoSEQ multiplex PCR, while the TCRdb copy is restricted to in-frame clones and leaves out a portion. The sample lists 400,000 or so clones; around nine tenths were seen once. The sample comes from a study of blood T cell repertoires in COVID-19. The wider study: Samples of COVID-19 (acute and convalescent) were obtained from the United States, Italy and Spain.

Sequenced material: peripheral blood. This sequence originates from a man aged 18 to 35 with COVID-19, enrolled during active disease. This sequence joins TRBV2 and TRBJ1-5; D remains unclear. The chain's CDR3 is CASSEGERDQPQHF. In DNA form, the CDR3 reads TGTGCCAGCAGTGAAGGAGAGCGAGATCAGCCCCAGCATTTT.